The clone carrying this T cell receptor beta chain was counted only a few times. This entry belongs to a study of blood T cell repertoires in COVID-19. Measured with immunoSEQ multiplex PCR; TCRdb has only the in-frame clones, and not every one. Here the sample spans more than 75,000 clones, roughly four fifths being singletons. Germline V gene data show CDR1 as KGHSH and CDR2 as LQKENI. V shed 2 bases and J shed 5 bases, with 12 bases lying between them. There are 14 residues in the CDR3. Sequencing was carried out using peripheral blood. This TCR derives from a man aged 55 to 70 with acute or convalescent COVID-19. V and J are TRBV18 and TRBJ1-2; no clear D. DNA of the CDR3: TGTGCCAGCTCACCAACAGAAACAGATTATGGCTACACCTTC. Translation gives CASSPTETDYGYTF. The variable domain in full, completed from reference TRBV18 and TRBJ1-2, reads NAGVMQNPRHLVRRRGQEARLRCSPMKGHSHVYWYRQLPEEGLKFMVYLQKENIIDESGMPKERFSAEFPKEGPSILRIQQVVRGDSAAYFCASSPTETDYGYTFGSGTRLTVV.